This entry is about one TCR beta chain. Every patient had relapsed following autologous stem cell transplantation, and cohorts differed in brentuximab vedotin exposure. This sample was taken from a study of PD-1 blockade in classical Hodgkin lymphoma. Germline loops: CDR1 SGHDT, CDR2 YYEEEE. After removal of 1 base from V and 2 bases from J, the junction contained 8 bases not matched to a gene. This CDR3 has 17 residues. The method was immunoSEQ multiplex PCR; TCRdb's version includes in-frame clones alone and lacks a portion of them. The profile shows over 70,000 clones, approximately 91% of them singletons.

The receptor comes from a human donor with classical Hodgkin lymphoma. The sample consisted of peripheral blood mononuclear cells (PBMCs), taken at baseline. J is TRBJ1-3 and V is TRBV5-6; 8 bases line up with TRBD1. CDR3 nucleotide sequence: TGTGCCAGCAGCTTGTCATTGCAGGGGGCCCCTGGAAACACCATATATTTT. It is translated as CASSLSLQGAPGNTIYF.